The clone carrying this TCR beta chain was seen a few times. The antigen is not known. Sequencing targeted expressed TCRB transcripts, as all isolated RNA had been reverse transcribed. About 3.3 million reads, on average, came from each naive, central memory and regulatory T cell sample. The protocol was immunoSEQ multiplex PCR, while the TCRdb copy is restricted to in-frame clones and leaves out a portion. The sample contains roughly 230,000 clones, 7.5% to 10% of which appear only once. The data belong to a study of beta chain features in type 1 diabetes. Whole-study context: All samples combined gave about 100 million sorted cells for examination.

This CDR3 region has 13 residues. The germline CDR1 and CDR2 sequences are SGDLS and YYNGEE. Whole-study findings and limits: Sequencing used cDNA, and cells with high TCR expression could therefore be over-represented. Compared to healthy donors, patients appeared to have naive, central memory and Treg TCRB repertoires that were more alike.

The rearrangement joins TRBV9 to TRBJ2-5; D may be TRBD1 (7 bases). The closer fit of TRBJ2-7 to the DNA end suggests the J call may be wrong. Sequences were obtained from naive CD4+ T cells from blood. The clonotype originates from a woman aged 18-30 years in good health. The CDR3, as DNA: TGTGCCAGCAGCGTAGCGGAGGGGGCCGAGCAGTACTTC. Its translation: CASSVAEGAEQYF.